The 19 T cell receptor beta chains reported below all come from one sample, sequenced in a study of blood T cell repertoires in COVID-19. Some clones are missing from TCRdb's copy, which holds only in-frame ones; the method was immunoSEQ multiplex PCR. The sample lists approximately 120,000 clones, approximately 74% seen once, with more than 5% in the top ten. Sequences were obtained from peripheral blood. All receptors derive from a man aged 55 to 70 with acute or convalescent COVID-19.

The chain uses TRBV2 and TRBJ1-2, with 8 nucleotides matching TRBD1. Germline V gives CDR1 SNHLY, CDR2 FYNNEI. Trimming removed 6 bases from V and 2 bases from J; junction bases left unmatched: 8. This CDR3 is 15 amino acids long. The CDR3 region is CASREGQVANYGYTF. CDR3 bases: TGTGCCAGCAGAGAGGGACAGGTTGCCAACTATGGCTACACCTTC.

The chain combines TRBV19 with TRBJ2-3; TRBD1 matches at 8 bases. This CDR3 contains 14 residues. V lost 6 bases and J lost 4; bases outside the gene matches: 6. Germline V lookup: CDR1 LNHDA, CDR2 SQIVND (reference sequence). The CDR3: CASSRTGNPDTQYF. CDR3 bases: TGTGCCAGTAGCAGGACAGGGAACCCAGATACGCAGTATTTT.

V and J are TRBV30 and TRBJ2-5, with D tentatively TRBD1 (5 bases). The CDR3 extends over 12 amino acids. Trimming shortened V by 7 bases and J by 5 bases, and 14 bases separated the two germline ends. Looked up from germline, CDR1 is GTSNPN and CDR2 is SVGIG (reference sequence). This chain's CDR3 is CASKGWGETQYF. The CDR3 DNA is TGTGCCTCAAAGGGTTGGGGCGAGACCCAGTACTTC.

Only one count was recorded for this clone. The chain carries TRBV13 and TRBJ1-6; 8 bases align to TRBD1. The CDR3 spans 16 residues. Germline CDR1 PRHDT, CDR2 FYEKMQ (reference sequence). J gave up 10 bases and V 0 bases, and 8 bases lay outside the gene matches. The CDR3 reads CASSLGLTTGDSPLHF. In DNA, the CDR3 is TGTGCCAGCAGCTTAGGCCTTACGACAGGGGACTCACCCCTCCACTTT.

The chain is built from TRBV3-1 (or the pseudogene TRBV3-2) and TRBJ1-3; 7 bases align to TRBD1. After removal of 6 bases from V and 0 bases from J, the junction contained 2 bases not matched to a gene. The CDR3 loop spans 14 amino acids. Germline CDR1 and CDR2: LGHDT and YNNKEL (reference sequence). CDR3 nucleotide sequence: TGTGCCAGCAGGCCAGGGGGCTCTGGAAACACCATATATTTT. Amino acid sequence: CASRPGGSGNTIYF.

A remark on this clone: The identical CDR3 is also encoded by other nucleotide sequences in the sample. The chain links TRBV24-1 to TRBJ1-2; maybe TRBD1 (5 bases). Looked up from germline, CDR1 is KGHDR and CDR2 is SFDVKD. The CDR3 has 12 amino acids. Trimming removed 3 bases from V and 4 bases from J, with 5 bases in between. The CDR3 loop is CATSDQGYGYTF. The DNA for the CDR3 is TGTGCCACCAGTGATCAGGGCTATGGCTACACCTTC.

The V gene is TRBV11-2, the J gene TRBJ2-1, with D possibly TRBD2 on 6 matching bases. The ends were cut back, 4 bases at V and 6 bases at J, with 10 bases in the middle. The CDR3 has 13 residues. Per germline, CDR1 SGHAT and CDR2 FQNNGV. DNA for the CDR3: TGTGCCAGCAGCTGGGGGGAGGCCAATGAGCAGTTCTTC. It codes for CASSWGEANEQFF.

The table lists this clone with a count of one. The rearrangement links TRBV11-2 to TRBJ2-2, with 13 bases matching TRBD2. J was trimmed by 4 bases and V by 4 bases; bases with no gene match: 3. CDR1 and CDR2 (germline): SGHAT, FQNNGV. The CDR3 totals 16 residues. Here the CDR3 reads CASSSTSGRSTGELFF. In nucleotides, the CDR3 is TGTGCCAGCAGCTCGACTAGCGGGAGGAGCACCGGGGAGCTGTTTTTT.

V usage is TRBV24-1 and J usage is TRBJ1-1; D perhaps matches TRBD1 (5 bases). CDR1 and CDR2 (germline): KGHDR, SFDVKD. V was clipped by 7 bases and J by 1 base, with 9 bases between them. The CDR3 contains 13 residues. The CDR3 reads CATRSDTNTEAFF. CDR3 nucleotides: TGTGCCACCAGATCGGACACGAACACTGAAGCTTTCTTT.

This clone appeared once. The CDR3 bases are TGTGCCAGCAGCTTAGCAACAGGGGAGCTGTTTTTT. As protein: CASSLATGELFF. The chain joins TRBV7-9 to TRBJ2-2, with no clear D. The CDR3 is 12 amino acids. Trimming removed 0 bases from V and 8 bases from J, with 4 bases in between. CDR1 is SEHNR and CDR2 is FQNEAQ in the germline V gene (reference sequence).

The chain carries TRBV3-1 (or the pseudogene TRBV3-2) and TRBJ2-1; possibly TRBD2 for D (5 bases). The CDR3 runs 13 residues. CDR1 LGHDT and CDR2 YNNKEL come from the germline V gene (reference sequence). Trimming pared 0 bases from V and 8 bases from J, leaving 8 bases between. CDR3 in DNA: TGTGCCAGCAGCCAAGACGGAGGCGATGAGCAGTTCTTC. Translated: CASSQDGGDEQFF.

This clone was recorded a few times. The rearrangement joins TRBV3-1 (or the pseudogene TRBV3-2) to TRBJ2-7; maybe TRBD2 (5 bases). CDR1 and CDR2 (germline): LGHDT, YNNKEL (reference sequence). This CDR3 contains 14 residues. The V end was cut by 0 bases, the J end by 5 bases, with 11 bases between. CDR3: CASSQDQDLNEQYF. CDR3 DNA sequence: TGTGCCAGCAGCCAAGATCAGGACTTAAACGAGCAGTACTTC.

The chain carries TRBV7-2 and TRBJ1-2; D perhaps matches TRBD1 (5 bases). The ends were cut back, 0 bases at V and 0 bases at J, with 11 bases in the middle. Germline V gene sequence: CDR1 SGHTA, CDR2 FQGNSA. The CDR3 contains 16 residues. CDR3 region: CASSLASGATNYGYTF. The DNA of the CDR3 is TGTGCCAGCAGCTTAGCGTCTGGGGCCACTAACTATGGCTACACCTTC.

V and J are TRBV10-3 and TRBJ1-5; 8 positions agree with TRBD1. With V trimmed by 11 bases and J by 6 bases, 9 bases remained unmatched. The CDR3 is made up of 13 amino acids. The germline CDR1 and CDR2 sequences are ENHRY and SYGVKD. The chain's CDR3 is CASTGVLSQPQHF. The CDR3, as DNA: TGTGCCTCGACAGGGGTTTTGAGTCAGCCCCAGCATTTT.

In its sample, this clone was seen once. DNA for the CDR3: TGTGCCAGCAGCTTAGGACTAACTAGCGGGAGGCCCTCAGATACGCAGTATTTT. It specifies CASSLGLTSGRPSDTQYF. V gene TRBV7-8 combines with J gene TRBJ2-3; 12 bases map to TRBD2. Germline lookup yields CDR1 SGHVS and CDR2 FQNEAQ. The junction had 9 bases not matched to a gene; V was cut back by 1 base and J by 4 bases. The CDR3 runs 18 residues. The full variable domain, completed using reference TRBV7-8 and TRBJ2-3, is GAGVSQSPRYKVAKRGQDVALRCDPISGHVSLFWYQQALGQGPEFLTYFQNEAQLDKSGLPSDRFFAERPEGSVSTLKIQRTQQEDSAVYLCASSLGLTSGRPSDTQYFGPGTRLTVL.

V is TRBV7-9 and J is TRBJ2-7, with no clear D. Germline V CDR1 and CDR2: SEHNR, FQNEAQ (reference sequence). V shed 8 bases and J shed 3 bases, with 8 bases lying between them. The CDR3 extends over 11 amino acids. DNA of the CDR3: TGTGCCAGCGTCTCAGGCTACGAGCAGTACTTC. This codes for CASVSGYEQYF. The full variable domain, in which reference TRBV7-9 and TRBJ2-7 provide the parts outside the CDR3, is DTGVSQNPRHKITKRGQNVTFRCDPISEHNRLYWYRQTLGQGPEFLTYFQNEAQLEKSRLLSDRFSAERPKGSFSTLEIQRTEQGDSAMYLCASVSGYEQYFGPGTRLTVT.

The sample holds a few counts of this clone. The chain uses TRBV4-1 and TRBJ1-6; D is undetermined. The length of the CDR3 is 14 residues. V was shortened by 0 bases and J by 7 bases, with 7 bases between the two germline ends. CDR1 and CDR2 from the germline V gene are MGHRA and YSYEKL. The CDR3 reads CASSQDGANSPLHF. The CDR3 DNA follows: TGCGCCAGCAGCCAAGATGGAGCAAATTCACCCCTCCACTTT.

V usage is TRBV12-5 and J usage is TRBJ2-1, with 10 nucleotides matching TRBD2. J was trimmed by 8 bases and V by 7 bases; bases with no gene match: 2. CDR1 and CDR2 (germline): LGHNT, FRNRAP. The CDR3 spans 12 residues. In DNA form, the CDR3 reads TGTGCTAGTGCGCTAGCGGGAGATGAGCAGTTCTTC. This encodes CASALAGDEQFF.

The V gene is TRBV7-8, the J gene TRBJ1-1; D may be TRBD1 (5 bases). V was shortened by 5 bases and J by 1 base, with 14 bases between the two germline ends. CDR3 length equals 15 residues. The germline V gene has CDR1 SGHVS and CDR2 FQNEAQ. The CDR3 protein is CASSKDIDRNTEAFF. The CDR3, as DNA: TGTGCCAGCAGCAAAGATATTGACAGGAACACTGAAGCTTTCTTT.